Sequencing of this T cell receptor (beta chain) was carried out in a study of technical replicates of blood from a few donors. Repertoires were generated with immunoSEQ multiplex PCR, while TCRdb's copy carries only in-frame clones and drops some. The table records fewer than 110,000 clones, 96% of them present only once. The CDR3 is 11 residues long. The ends were cut back, 3 bases at V and 7 bases at J, with 7 bases in the middle. CDR1 and CDR2 from the germline V gene are SGHRS and YFSETQ. Source material: T cells isolated from PBMCs. This clonotype originated in a human donor in good health. This chain joins TRBV5-1 and TRBJ2-5, with D tentatively TRBD2 (5 bases). The CDR3 here is CASSSEGTQYF. CDR3 DNA sequence: TGCGCCAGCAGCTCCGAGGGGACCCAGTACTTC.